The clone carrying this TCR beta chain was seen at least ten times. Its antigen is not known. Sample time point: persistent/refractory GD, antithyroid drugs over 5 years with positive TRAb. Extracted RNA from PBMCs served as the source of the TCR library. This entry is derived from a study of regulatory T cells in long-lasting Graves disease. For TCR beta, libraries came from iRepertoire HTBI primers and Arm-PCR of CDR3 regions. TCRdb used MiXCR to reprocess the multiplex PCR reads, holding one entry per CDR3 protein. The data show some 280,000 distinct CDR3 sequences, with around 23% seen just once and around 50% held by the top ten. Study-level results: Patients with persistent Graves' had lower TCR diversity than newly diagnosed patients. TRBV28, TRBJ1-2 and TRBJ2-5 emerged as the favored segments in persistent disease.

Per germline, CDR1 MNHEY and CDR2 SMNVEV (reference sequence). Trimming removed 1 base from V and 1 base from J, with 4 bases in between. There are 13 residues in the CDR3. Sequenced material: peripheral blood mononuclear cells (PBMCs), taken when the disease was refractory, from a patient treated with antithyroid drugs. The chain uses TRBV27 and TRBJ1-1; D gene uncertain. The receptor was derived from a female donor with Graves disease. The CDR3 spells CASSLFRNTEAFF. The CDR3 coding sequence is TGTGCCAGCAGTTTATTTCGGAACACTGAAGCTTTCTTT.